These 12 T cell receptor beta chains were sequenced from one sample in a study of blood T cell repertoires in COVID-19 (dated by TCRdb to about 2020). The library was generated by the immunoSEQ multiplex PCR assay. In its TCRdb copy, this immuneACCESS table keeps in-frame sequences only and misses some clones. Where compared with another copy, unresolved V genes explain less than half of these, and the others have no known cause. This sample comprises more than 40,000 clones, roughly 80% of them detected only once. The ten largest clones add up to 4.4% of the sample. Specimen: peripheral blood. The receptors derive from a man between 50 and 59 years old with active COVID-19.

The chain joins TRBV3-1 (or the pseudogene TRBV3-2) to TRBJ2-2; 7 nucleotides align to TRBD2. Germline CDR1 LGHDT, CDR2 YNNKEL (reference sequence). The CDR3 is 15 residues long. Trimming cost V 0 bases and J 4 bases; bases outside gene matches: 2. DNA for the CDR3: TGTGCCAGCAGCCAAGAGGCTAGCGGCACCGGGGAGCTGTTTTTT. Its protein is CASSQEASGTGELFF.

The V call is TRBV10-1, the J call TRBJ2-7; TRBD1 aligns across 9 bases. V shed 4 bases, J shed 0 bases, and the junction held 10 bases outside the gene matches. The germline V gene has CDR1 WNHNN and CDR2 SYGVQD (reference sequence). CDR3 size: 17 residues. The CDR3 DNA reads TGCGCCAGCAGTGGCGGCCCACAGGGGGCTTACTCCTACGAGCAGTACTTC. It codes for CASSGGPQGAYSYEQYF.

The rearrangement joins TRBV10-3 to TRBJ1-4, with 7 bases lining up with TRBD1. This CDR3 spans 15 amino acids. After removal of 8 bases from V and 7 bases from J, the junction contained 13 bases not matched to a gene. Germline CDR1 ENHRY, CDR2 SYGVKD. The CDR3 bases are TGTGCCATCGGAAGCAGACAGGGAGGAGTTGAAAAACTGTTTTTT. Translated: CAIGSRQGGVEKLFF.

The chain couples TRBV5-1 to TRBJ2-7; D is possibly TRBD1 (6 bases). The CDR3 consists of 11 residues. The germline gives CDR1 SGHRS, CDR2 YFSETQ. The V end was cut by 6 bases, the J end by 5 bases, with 9 bases between. The DNA for the CDR3 is TGCGCCAGCACAGGGGAACACGAGCAGTACTTC. Residues: CASTGEHEQYF.

The chain has TRBV10-1 and TRBJ2-7; D may be TRBD1 (6 bases). Germline CDR1 is WNHNN and CDR2 is SYGVQD (reference sequence). Deletions cut 3 bases from V and 5 bases from J, with 8 bases between. CDR3 length equals 12 residues. CDR3 loop: CASSDAGDEQYF. The CDR3 DNA sequence: TGCGCCAGCAGTGATGCAGGGGACGAGCAGTACTTC.

The V and J genes are TRBV2 and TRBJ2-5; a possible D gene is TRBD1 (5 bases). The V and J ends lost 6 bases and 5 bases respectively, with 22 bases between them. The CDR3 spans 16 residues. Germline V gives CDR1 SNHLY, CDR2 FYNNEI. The CDR3 spells CASRDPTARSEETQYF. The CDR3 DNA is TGTGCCAGCAGGGATCCGACAGCGAGGTCGGAGGAGACCCAGTACTTC. The entire variable domain, with the rest obtained from reference TRBV2 and TRBJ2-5, is as follows: EPEVTQTPSHQVTQMGQEVILRCVPISNHLYFYWYRQILGQKVEFLVSFYNNEISEKSEIFDDQFSVERPDGSNFTLKIRSTKLEDSAMYFCASRDPTARSEETQYFGPGTRLLVL.

V and J are TRBV4-1 and TRBJ2-5; D might be TRBD1 (5 bases). CDR3 length equals 16 residues. V was shortened by 4 bases and J by 1 base, with 16 bases between the two germline ends. Germline loops: CDR1 MGHRA, CDR2 YSYEKL. In DNA form, the CDR3 reads TGCGCCAGCAGCCCCAATACAGCAGGGATCCAAGAGACCCAGTACTTC. Translation gives CASSPNTAGIQETQYF.

The V and J genes are TRBV7-9 and TRBJ1-2; 7 bases map to TRBD1. V shed 4 bases and J 5 bases; nucleotides not matched to a gene: 10. The CDR3 sequence is 15 residues long. Germline V gene lookup returns CDR1 SEHNR and CDR2 FQNEAQ (reference sequence). Written as DNA, the CDR3 is TGTGCCAGCAGCTCGGACCTGACAGGGTTATATGGCTACACCTTC. Residues: CASSSDLTGLYGYTF. The entire variable domain, with the rest obtained from reference TRBV7-9 and TRBJ1-2, is as follows: DTGVSQNPRHKITKRGQNVTFRCDPISEHNRLYWYRQTLGQGPEFLTYFQNEAQLEKSRLLSDRFSAERPKGSFSTLEIQRTEQGDSAMYLCASSSDLTGLYGYTFGSGTRLTVV.

The chain uses TRBV7-9 and TRBJ1-2, with 9 nucleotides matching TRBD1. After removal of 5 bases from V and 6 bases from J, the junction contained 7 bases not matched to a gene. Germline V gene sequence: CDR1 SEHNR, CDR2 FQNEAQ (reference sequence). The CDR3 covers 14 residues. In DNA form, the CDR3 reads TGTGCCAGCAGCCCCCCAGACAGGGGGAATGGCTACACCTTC. This codes for CASSPPDRGNGYTF.

This chain uses TRBV27 with TRBJ2-1; 12 nucleotides match TRBD2. V shed 7 bases, J shed 6 bases, and the junction held 7 bases outside the gene matches. This CDR3 region has 15 residues. Germline CDR1 MNHEY, CDR2 SMNVEV (reference sequence). CDR3 sequence (DNA): TGTGCCAGCACCCTAACTAGCGGGGGGATCAATGAGCAGTTCTTC. Its protein product is CASTLTSGGINEQFF.

The rearrangement links TRBV24-1 to TRBJ1-3; 8 bases are shared with TRBD1. Germline V lookup: CDR1 KGHDR, CDR2 SFDVKD. CDR3 size: 16 residues. V was pared by 4 bases and J by 2 bases, with 6 bases of the junction left unmatched. The CDR3 bases are TGTGCCACCAGTGACCACGGACAGGGACCTGGAAACACCATATATTTT. This encodes CATSDHGQGPGNTIYF.

The chain employs TRBV19 and TRBJ2-7, with D possibly being TRBD1 (6 bases). The CDR3 is 13 amino acids. Trimming shortened V by 5 bases and J by 1 base, and 9 bases separated the two germline ends. From germline, CDR1 is LNHDA and CDR2 SQIVND (reference sequence). The chain's CDR3 is CASSPGTSYEQYF. DNA for the CDR3: TGTGCCAGTAGTCCCGGGACATCCTACGAGCAGTACTTC.